These T cell receptor beta chains were read from a single sample in a study of T cell responses to AZD1222 COVID-19 vaccine. Assay: immunoSEQ multiplex PCR; the TCRdb copy retains only in-frame clones and omits some. The sample holds 75,000 to 100,000 clones, 88% seen once. This specimen was peripheral blood, taken on day 0 of AZD1222 vaccination. The receptors come from an adult in good health. CDR3s include the opening cysteine and the closing phenylalanine or tryptophan. A D gene is named only where the DNA matches it firmly. Some rows have no size entry. The others give once, few or many, or a class for an expanded clone.

once,TRBD1,TRBJ1-1,TRBV28,TGTGCCAGCAGAGAGACGACAGGGGGCTGGAACACTGAAGCTTTCTTT,CASRETTGGWNTEAFF
.,.,TRBJ1-1,TRBV5-1,TGCGCCAGCAAAATCCAGCCGAACACTGAAGCTTTCTTT,CASKIQPNTEAFF
.,TRBD2,TRBJ2-3,TRBV7-2,TGTGCCAGCAACAGACTAGCCCAGGACACAGATACGCAGTATTTT,CASNRLAQDTDTQYF
few,TRBD1,TRBJ1-2,TRBV29-1,TGCAGCGTTGACCCGCGGACAGGGACTGGCTACACCTTC,CSVDPRTGTGYTF
once,TRBD1,TRBJ1-1,TRBV5-1,TGCGCCAGCAGTTCTTTTGGGACAGAAGTCGCTGAAGCTTTCTTT,CASSSFGTEVAEAFF
.,TRBD1,TRBJ1-5,TRBV5-1,TGCGCCAGCAGGAATATCCTTCGGAGACCGGGACAGGGGAGGATTAGCAATCAGCCCCAGCATTTT,CASRNILRRPGQGRISNQPQHF
.,.,TRBJ1-5,TRBV14,TGTGCCAGCAGCCAAGGGGGTCAGCCCCAGCATTTT,CASSQGGQPQHF
.,.,TRBJ1-1,TRBV2,TGTGCCAGCAGTGGGCCGGGACACTGGAACACTGAAGCTTTCTTT,CASSGPGHWNTEAFF
.,TRBD1,TRBJ2-7,TRBV9,TGTGCCAGCAGCGTAGGCCCATTGGGGACAGCCCCCTACGAGCAGTACTTC,CASSVGPLGTAPYEQYF
once,TRBD1,TRBJ2-3,TRBV18,TGTGCCAGCTCACCGACAGGGGTAAACACAGATACGCAGTATTTT,CASSPTGVNTDTQYF
.,TRBD2,TRBJ2-7,TRBV6-6,TGTGCCAGCAGTCATCTCCCCCAGGGACTAGAGACCTACGAGCAGTACTTC,CASSHLPQGLETYEQYF
.,.,TRBJ1-4,TRBV19,TGTGCCAGTACCAGCGGGGGGTTCTCAACTAATGAAAAACTGTTTTTT,CASTSGGFSTNEKLFF
.,.,TRBJ1-4,TRBV29-1,TGCAGCGTTGTTGGGGCCGGTAATGAAAAACTGTTTTTT,CSVVGAGNEKLFF
.,.,TRBJ1-2,TRBV6-1,TGTGCCAGCAGTGAACCCCCAGGGGCTGGCTACACCTTC,CASSEPPGAGYTF
.,TRBD1,TRBJ1-5,TRBV6-2/TRBV6-3,TGTGCCAGCAGTTACATGCCTAATACAGGGGAAGTTGCTCAGCCCCAGCATTTT,CASSYMPNTGEVAQPQHF
.,.,TRBJ1-5,TRBV29-1,TGCAGCGCCGAGCTGGGGGTCAATCAGCCCCAGCATTTT,CSAELGVNQPQHF
.,TRBD1,TRBJ1-6,TRBV27,TGTGCCAGCAGTGGCCGGACAGGGAGGTATAATTCACCCCTCCACTTT,CASSGRTGRYNSPLHF
few,.,TRBJ2-1,TRBV15,TGTGCCACCAGCAGAGAAGGAGGGGGCTCCTACAATGAGCAGTTCTTC,CATSREGGGSYNEQFF
.,TRBD1,TRBJ2-7,TRBV10-3,TGTGCCATCAGCGCTGGACAGGGGATCTCCTACGAGCAGTACTTC,CAISAGQGISYEQYF
once,TRBD1,TRBJ1-2,TRBV5-6,TGTGCCAGCAGCTTGGTCAACAGGGGCTATGGCTACACCTTC,CASSLVNRGYGYTF
.,TRBD1,TRBJ1-5,TRBV19,TGTGCCAGTAGTGCCGGGACAGGGGGCAATCAGCCCCAGCATTTT,CASSAGTGGNQPQHF
.,.,TRBJ2-1,TRBV28,TGTGCCAGCAGTTTCTTGGACTCAGACAATGAGCAGTTCTTC,CASSFLDSDNEQFF
.,TRBD2,TRBJ2-1,TRBV28,TGTGCCAGCAGTTCATTAGCGGGTGACTACAATGAGCAGTTCTTC,CASSSLAGDYNEQFF
once,TRBD2,TRBJ2-7,TRBV13,TGTGCCAGCGAGACTAGCGGGCCTTCAATGGAGCAGTACTTC,CASETSGPSMEQYF
.,.,TRBJ1-3,TRBV30,TGTGCCTGGGATAACCCAAACTCTGGAAACACCATATATTTT,CAWDNPNSGNTIYF
few,.,TRBJ2-1,TRBV6-2/TRBV6-3,TGTGCCAGCAGTTCGGACCGCCGGACGAGGCAGTTCTTC,CASSSDRRTRQFF
.,.,TRBJ1-2,TRBV25-1,TGTGCCAGCAGTGATGTCGGCAGGGTGGAGGGCTACACCTTC,CASSDVGRVEGYTF
.,TRBD1,TRBJ1-1,TRBV12-3/TRBV12-4,TGTGCCAGCAGCGGACAGGGGAACACTGAAGCTTTCTTT,CASSGQGNTEAFF